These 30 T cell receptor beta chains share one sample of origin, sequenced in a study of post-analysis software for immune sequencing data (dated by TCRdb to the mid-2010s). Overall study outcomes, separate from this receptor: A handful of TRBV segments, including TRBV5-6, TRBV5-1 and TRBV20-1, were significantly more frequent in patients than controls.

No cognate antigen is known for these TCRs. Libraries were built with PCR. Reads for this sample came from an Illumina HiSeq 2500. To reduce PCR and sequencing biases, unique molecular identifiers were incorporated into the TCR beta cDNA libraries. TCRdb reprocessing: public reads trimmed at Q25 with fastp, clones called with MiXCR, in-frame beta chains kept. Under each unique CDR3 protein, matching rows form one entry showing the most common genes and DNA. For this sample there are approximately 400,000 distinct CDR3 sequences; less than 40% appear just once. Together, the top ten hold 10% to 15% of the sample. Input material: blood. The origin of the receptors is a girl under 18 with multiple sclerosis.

The CDR3 sequence: CASNPDWTSGALYEQYF. As DNA, the CDR3 is TGTGCCAGCAACCCCGACTGGACTAGCGGGGCTCTCTACGAGCAGTACTTC. The genes are TRBV11-2 and TRBJ2-7; 12 nucleotides align to TRBD2. The CDR3 has 17 residues. The V segment lost 7 bases and the J segment 3 bases; nucleotides outside the gene matches: 13. Per the germline V gene, CDR1 is SGHAT and CDR2 is FQNNGV.

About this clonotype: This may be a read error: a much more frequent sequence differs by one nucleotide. The CDR3 region has the DNA TGTGGCAGCAGCCATGGCGTGTCCTCCCTGATGAACACTGAAGCTTTCTTT. Its translation: CGSSHGVSSLMNTEAFF. This rearrangement joins TRBV14 to TRBJ1-1; D not certain. This CDR3 is built from 17 residues. Germline loops: CDR1 SGHDN, CDR2 FVKESK.

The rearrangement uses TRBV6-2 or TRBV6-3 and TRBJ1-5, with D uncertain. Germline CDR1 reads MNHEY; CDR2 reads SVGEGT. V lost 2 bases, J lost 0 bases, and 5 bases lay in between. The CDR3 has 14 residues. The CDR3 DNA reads TGTGCCAGCAGTTACCTCCGTAGCAATCAGCCCCAGCATTTT. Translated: CASSYLRSNQPQHF.

The CDR3 DNA sequence: TGCGCCAGCAGCCAAGTTGTTCGAGAGGAAACTGAAGCTTTCTTT. Translation: CASSQVVREETEAFF. The genes are TRBV4-3 and TRBJ1-1; D gene unclear. The germline CDR1 and CDR2 sequences are LGHNA and YSLEER. This CDR3 has 15 residues. V was shortened by 1 base and J by 5 bases, with 14 bases between the two germline ends.

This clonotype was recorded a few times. The CDR3 loop is CASSGVASGGYQETQYF. The CDR3 bases are TGTGCCAGCAGCGGGGTCGCTAGCGGGGGGTACCAAGAGACCCAGTACTTC. The rearrangement joins TRBV5-6 to TRBJ2-5; 11 bases line up with TRBD2. The CDR3 spans 17 residues. The junction had 8 bases not matched to a gene; V was cut back by 4 bases and J by 0 bases. Germline-derived CDR1 and CDR2 are SGHDT and YYEEEE.

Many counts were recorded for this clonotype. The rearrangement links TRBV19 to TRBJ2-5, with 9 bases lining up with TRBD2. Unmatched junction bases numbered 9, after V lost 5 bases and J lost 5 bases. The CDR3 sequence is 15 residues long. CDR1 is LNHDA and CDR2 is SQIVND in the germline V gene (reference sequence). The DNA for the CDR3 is TGTGCCAGTAGTCCTGCCGGGACTAGCAAGGAGACCCAGTACTTC. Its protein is CASSPAGTSKETQYF.

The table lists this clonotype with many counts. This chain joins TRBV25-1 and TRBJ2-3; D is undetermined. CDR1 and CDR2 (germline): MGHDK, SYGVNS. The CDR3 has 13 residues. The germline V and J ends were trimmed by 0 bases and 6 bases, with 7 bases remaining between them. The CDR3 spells CASSEYVGDTQYF. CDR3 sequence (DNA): TGTGCCAGCAGTGAATACGTTGGGGATACGCAGTATTTT.

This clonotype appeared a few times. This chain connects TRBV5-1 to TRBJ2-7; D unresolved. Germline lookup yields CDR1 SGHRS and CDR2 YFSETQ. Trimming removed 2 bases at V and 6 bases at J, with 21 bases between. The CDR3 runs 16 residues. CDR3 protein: CASSFIESGWYVEQYF. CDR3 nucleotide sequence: TGCGCCAGCAGCTTCATAGAGTCGGGCTGGTACGTCGAGCAGTACTTC.

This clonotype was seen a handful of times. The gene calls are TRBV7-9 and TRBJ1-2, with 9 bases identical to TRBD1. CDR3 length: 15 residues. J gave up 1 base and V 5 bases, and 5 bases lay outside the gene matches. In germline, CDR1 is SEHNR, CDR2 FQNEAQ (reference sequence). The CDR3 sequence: CASSRVDRGNYGYTF. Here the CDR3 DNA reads TGTGCCAGCAGCCGAGTGGACAGGGGTAACTATGGCTACACCTTC.

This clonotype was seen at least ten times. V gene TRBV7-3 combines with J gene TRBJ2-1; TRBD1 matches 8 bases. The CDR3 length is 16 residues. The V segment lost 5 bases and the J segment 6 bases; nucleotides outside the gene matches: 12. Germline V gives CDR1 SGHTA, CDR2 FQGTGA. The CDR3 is CASSATDRGSLNEQFF. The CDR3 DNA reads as TGTGCCAGCAGCGCAACCGACAGGGGAAGTCTCAATGAGCAGTTCTTC.

The CDR3 bases are TGTGCCAGCAGTGTGTTGGGACCCCAGCATTTT. This gives the protein CASSVLGPQHF. The chain uses TRBV6-1 and TRBJ1-5, with D hard to call. In germline, CDR1 is MNHNS, CDR2 SASEGT. The CDR3 is 11 residues long. The V and J ends lost 4 bases and 10 bases respectively, with 8 bases between them.

The CDR3 protein is CASSETSWETQYF. The CDR3 bases are TGTGCCAGCAGTGAAACTAGCTGGGAGACCCAGTACTTC. This rearrangement joins TRBV6-1 to TRBJ2-5, with a weak D call TRBD2 (6 bases). Germline-derived CDR1 and CDR2 are MNHNS and SASEGT. The CDR3 length is 13 residues. V lost 2 bases to trimming and J lost 5 bases, with 9 bases between them.

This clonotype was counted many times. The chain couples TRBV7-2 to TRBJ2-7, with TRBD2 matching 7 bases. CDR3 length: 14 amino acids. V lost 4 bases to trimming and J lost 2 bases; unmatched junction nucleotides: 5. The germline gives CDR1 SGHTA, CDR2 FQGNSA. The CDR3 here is CASSWDRGAYEQYF. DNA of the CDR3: TGTGCCAGCAGCTGGGATCGGGGGGCCTACGAGCAGTACTTC.

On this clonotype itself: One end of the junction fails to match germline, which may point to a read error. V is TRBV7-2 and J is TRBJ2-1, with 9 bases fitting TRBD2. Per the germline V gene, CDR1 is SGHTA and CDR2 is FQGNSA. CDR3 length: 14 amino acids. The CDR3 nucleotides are TGCGCCAGCAGCCAAGGCCTAGCGGGGAGTGGGCAGTTCTTC. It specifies CASSQGLAGSGQFF. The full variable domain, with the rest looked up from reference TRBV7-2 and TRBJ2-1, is GAGVSQSPSNKVTEKGKDVELRCDPISGHTALYWYRQSLGQGLEFLIYFQGNSAPDKSGLPSDRFSAERTGGSVSTLTIQRTQQEDSAVYLCASSQGLAGSGQFFGPGTRLTVL.

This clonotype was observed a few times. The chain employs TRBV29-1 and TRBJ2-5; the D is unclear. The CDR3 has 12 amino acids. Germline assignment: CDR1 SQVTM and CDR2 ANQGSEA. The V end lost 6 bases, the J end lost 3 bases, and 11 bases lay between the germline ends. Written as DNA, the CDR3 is TGCAGCGTAGCAAAGCCGGAAGAGACCCAGTACTTC. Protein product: CSVAKPEETQYF.

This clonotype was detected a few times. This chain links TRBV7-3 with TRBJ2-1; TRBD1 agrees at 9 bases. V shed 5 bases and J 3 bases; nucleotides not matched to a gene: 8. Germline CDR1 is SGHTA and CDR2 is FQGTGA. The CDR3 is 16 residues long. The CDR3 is CASSPQGAGVYNEQFF. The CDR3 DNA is TGTGCCAGCAGCCCACAGGGGGCGGGGGTCTACAATGAGCAGTTCTTC.

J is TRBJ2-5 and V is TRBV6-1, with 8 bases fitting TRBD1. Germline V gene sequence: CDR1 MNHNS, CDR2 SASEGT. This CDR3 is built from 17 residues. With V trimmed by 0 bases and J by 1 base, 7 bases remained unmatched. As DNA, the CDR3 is TGTGCCAGCAGTGAAGCTGAGGGACAGGAGATCCAAGAGACCCAGTACTTC. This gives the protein CASSEAEGQEIQETQYF.

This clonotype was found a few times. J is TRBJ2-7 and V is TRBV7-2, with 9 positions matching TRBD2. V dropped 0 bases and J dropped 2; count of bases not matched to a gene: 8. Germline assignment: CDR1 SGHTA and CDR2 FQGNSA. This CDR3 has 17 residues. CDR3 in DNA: TGTGCCAGCAGCTTAGCTCATCTAGCGGGGACCCCCTACGAGCAGTACTTC. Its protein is CASSLAHLAGTPYEQYF.

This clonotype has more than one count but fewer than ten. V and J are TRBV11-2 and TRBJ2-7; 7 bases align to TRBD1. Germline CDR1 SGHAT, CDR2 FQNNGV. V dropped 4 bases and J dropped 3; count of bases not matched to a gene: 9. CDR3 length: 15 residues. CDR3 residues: CASSSDRDSYYEQYF. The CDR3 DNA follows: TGTGCCAGCAGCTCAGACCGGGACAGTTACTACGAGCAGTACTTC.

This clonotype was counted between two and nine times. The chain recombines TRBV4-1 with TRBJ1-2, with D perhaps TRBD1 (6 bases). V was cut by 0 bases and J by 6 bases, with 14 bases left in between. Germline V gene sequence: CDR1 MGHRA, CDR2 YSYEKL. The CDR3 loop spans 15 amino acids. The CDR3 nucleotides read TGCGCCAGCAGCCAAGAACGCAGGGGCGCGGATGGCTACACCTTC. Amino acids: CASSQERRGADGYTF.

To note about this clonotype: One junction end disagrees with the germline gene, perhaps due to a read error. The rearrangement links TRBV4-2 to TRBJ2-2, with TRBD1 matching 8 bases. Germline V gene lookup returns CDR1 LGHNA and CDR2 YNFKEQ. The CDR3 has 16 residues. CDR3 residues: CASSQEDRDATGKLFF. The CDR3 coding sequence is TGTGCCAGCAGCCAAGAGGACAGGGACGCCACCGGGAAGCTGTTTTTT.

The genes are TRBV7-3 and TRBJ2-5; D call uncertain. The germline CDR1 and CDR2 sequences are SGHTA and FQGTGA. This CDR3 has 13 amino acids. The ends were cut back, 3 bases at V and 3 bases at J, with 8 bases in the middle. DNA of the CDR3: TGTGCCAGCAGCTTGGGCAGCAAAGAGACCCAGTACTTC. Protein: CASSLGSKETQYF.

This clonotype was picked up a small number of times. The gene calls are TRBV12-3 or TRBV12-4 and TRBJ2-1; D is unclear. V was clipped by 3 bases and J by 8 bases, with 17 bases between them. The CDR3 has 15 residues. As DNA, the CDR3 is TGTGCCAGCAGTTTTAGTTTGTTAGCAAGTGATGAGCAGTTCTTC. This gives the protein CASSFSLLASDEQFF.

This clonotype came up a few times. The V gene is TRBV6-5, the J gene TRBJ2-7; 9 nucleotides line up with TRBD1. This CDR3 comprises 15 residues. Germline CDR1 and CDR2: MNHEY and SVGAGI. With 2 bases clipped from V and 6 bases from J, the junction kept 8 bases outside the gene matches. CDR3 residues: CASSYTGGGWGEQYF. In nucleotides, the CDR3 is TGTGCCAGCAGTTACACAGGGGGCGGTTGGGGCGAGCAGTACTTC.

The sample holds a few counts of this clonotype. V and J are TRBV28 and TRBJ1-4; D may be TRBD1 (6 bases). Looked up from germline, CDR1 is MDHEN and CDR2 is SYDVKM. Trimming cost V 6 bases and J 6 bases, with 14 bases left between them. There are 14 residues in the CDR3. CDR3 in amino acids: CASRPGAGYEKLFF. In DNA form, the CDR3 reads TGTGCCAGCAGGCCAGGGGCGGGATATGAAAAACTGTTTTTT. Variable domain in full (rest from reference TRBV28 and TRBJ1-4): DVKVTQSSRYLVKRTGEKVFLECVQDMDHENMFWYRQDPGLGLRLIYFSYDVKMKEKGDIPEGYSVSREKKERFSLILESASTNQTSMYLCASRPGAGYEKLFFGSGTQLSVL.

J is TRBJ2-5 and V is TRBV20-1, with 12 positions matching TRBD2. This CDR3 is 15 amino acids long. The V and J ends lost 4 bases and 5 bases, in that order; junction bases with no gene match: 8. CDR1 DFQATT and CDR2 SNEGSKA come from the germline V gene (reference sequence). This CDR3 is CSAMLAGGNFETQYF. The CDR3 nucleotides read TGCAGTGCTATGCTAGCGGGGGGGAATTTTGAGACCCAGTACTTC.

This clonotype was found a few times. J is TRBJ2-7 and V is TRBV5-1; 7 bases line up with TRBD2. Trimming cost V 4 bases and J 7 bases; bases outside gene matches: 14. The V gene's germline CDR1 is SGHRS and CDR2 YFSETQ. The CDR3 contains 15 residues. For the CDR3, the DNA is TGCGCCAGCAGCCCCCTGGCTAGCGGTGCCGGGGAGCAGTACTTC. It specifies CASSPLASGAGEQYF.

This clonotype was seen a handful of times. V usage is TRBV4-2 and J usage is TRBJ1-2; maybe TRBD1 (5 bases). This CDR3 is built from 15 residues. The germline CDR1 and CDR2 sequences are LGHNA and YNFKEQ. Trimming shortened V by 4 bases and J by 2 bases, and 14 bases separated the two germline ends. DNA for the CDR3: TGTGCCAGCAGCCCACAGGCGTCTTTAAACTATGGCTACACCTTC. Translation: CASSPQASLNYGYTF.

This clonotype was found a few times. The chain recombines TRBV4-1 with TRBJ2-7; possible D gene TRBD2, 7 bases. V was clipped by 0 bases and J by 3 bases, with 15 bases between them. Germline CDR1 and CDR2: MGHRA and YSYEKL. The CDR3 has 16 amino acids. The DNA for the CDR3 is TGCGCCAGCAGCCAAGATTTTCGGGGGGCTCTCTACGAGCAGTACTTC. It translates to CASSQDFRGALYEQYF.

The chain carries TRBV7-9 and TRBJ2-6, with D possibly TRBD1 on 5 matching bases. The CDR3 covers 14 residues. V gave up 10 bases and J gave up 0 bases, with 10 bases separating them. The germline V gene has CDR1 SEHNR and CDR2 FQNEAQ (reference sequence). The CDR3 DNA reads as TGTGCCACTGGGGCCTTCTCTGGGGCCAACGTCCTGACTTTC. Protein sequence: CATGAFSGANVLTF. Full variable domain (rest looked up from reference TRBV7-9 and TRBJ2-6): DTGVSQNPRHKITKRGQNVTFRCDPISEHNRLYWYRQTLGQGPEFLTYFQNEAQLEKSRLLSDRFSAERPKGSFSTLEIQRTEQGDSAMYLCATGAFSGANVLTFGAGSRLTVL.